A single sample gave rise to the 24 T cell receptor beta chains below, sequenced in a study of vaccination effects on CD4 cells after COVID-19. Following a roughly 11-day culture, CD4+ T cells were purified. The cohort was immunized with two doses of either the BNT162b2 or mRNA-1273 vaccine. Antigen specificity for these receptors is unknown. The method was immunoSEQ multiplex PCR; TCRdb's version includes in-frame clones alone and lacks a portion of them. The sample holds 30,000 or so clones; around 70% are singletons and the top ten take 15%. This specimen consisted of CD4+ T cells from PBMCs cultured without peptide, obtained after COVID-19 vaccination. The receptors here all came from a human donor who received a COVID-19 vaccine.

The chain is built from TRBV30 and TRBJ2-7, with D tentatively TRBD2 (5 bases). Germline V CDR1 and CDR2: GTSNPN, SVGIG (reference sequence). The CDR3 length is 14 residues. CDR3 sequence reads: CAIRNWRVPYEQYF. The DNA for the CDR3 is TGTGCAATCAGAAATTGGCGGGTTCCCTACGAGCAGTACTTC.

The chain joins TRBV19 to TRBJ1-6; TRBD1 matches at 7 bases. CDR3 length equals 17 residues. V lost 6 bases to trimming and J lost 9 bases; unmatched junction nucleotides: 17. CDR1 is LNHDA and CDR2 is SQIVND in the germline V gene (reference sequence). CDR3: CASSLGTEQSIISPLHF. DNA for the CDR3: TGTGCCAGTAGCCTAGGGACAGAACAGTCCATTATTTCACCCCTCCACTTT. The whole variable domain, filled in from reference TRBV19 and TRBJ1-6, reads DGGITQSPKYLFRKEGQNVTLSCEQNLNHDAMYWYRQDPGQGLRLIYYSQIVNDFQKGDIAEGYSVSREKKESFPLTVTSAQKNPTAFYLCASSLGTEQSIISPLHFGNGTRLTVT.

This clone occurred a few times. The chain uses TRBV4-2 and TRBJ2-2; possible D gene TRBD2, 5 bases. The CDR3 length is 18 residues. V lost 0 bases and J 6 bases, leaving 20 bases between the germline ends. Per the germline V gene, CDR1 is LGHNA and CDR2 is YNFKEQ. CDR3 DNA: TGTGCCAGCAGCCAAGAGTCCCAAAGGGCCGGGATCTCCGGGGAGCTGTTTTTT. This gives the protein CASSQESQRAGISGELFF.

This clone has a handful of counts. This chain joins TRBV2 and TRBJ1-2; 8 nucleotides line up with TRBD1. Germline-derived CDR1 and CDR2 are SNHLY and FYNNEI. The CDR3 length is 13 residues. Losses at the gene ends were 9 bases for V and 0 bases for J; bases not matched to a gene: 3. CDR3 bases: TGTGCCAGACAGACAGGGGCTAACTATGGCTACACCTTC. Encoded protein: CARQTGANYGYTF.

J is TRBJ2-3 and V is TRBV30; possibly TRBD2 for D (6 bases). The V gene lost 6 bases and the J gene lost 9 bases, with 13 bases spanning the gap. Germline CDR1 reads GTSNPN; CDR2 reads SVGIG (reference sequence). CDR3 length: 11 residues. The CDR3 sequence is CACGGRRTQYF. In nucleotides, the CDR3 is TGTGCCTGCGGGGGAAGGCGGACGCAGTATTTT. Together with reference TRBV30 and TRBJ2-3, the CDR3 gives the full variable domain: SQTIHQWPATLVQPVGSPLSLECTVEGTSNPNLYWYRQAAGRGLQLLFYSVGIGQISSEVPQNLSASRPQDRQFILSSKKLLLSDSGFYLCACGGRRTQYFGPGTRLTVL.

This clone was seen just once. This chain uses TRBV5-6 with TRBJ1-6, with TRBD1 matching over 8 bases. The CDR3 contains 14 residues. Trimming at V came to 4 bases and at J to 7 bases, leaving 4 bases not matched to a gene. CDR1 and CDR2 (germline): SGHDT, YYEEEE. In nucleotides, the CDR3 is TGTGCCAGCAGCGAGGGGGACAGGAATTCACCCCTCCACTTT. Translating gives CASSEGDRNSPLHF. Full variable domain (rest looked up from reference TRBV5-6 and TRBJ1-6): DAGVTQSPTHLIKTRGQQVTLRCSPKSGHDTVSWYQQALGQGPQFIFQYYEEEERQRGNFPDRFSGHQFPNYSSELNVNALLLGDSALYLCASSEGDRNSPLHFGNGTRLTVT.

The J gene is TRBJ1-5, the V gene TRBV27; D gene ambiguous. Germline V gene data show CDR1 as MNHEY and CDR2 as SMNVEV (reference sequence). The CDR3 consists of 13 residues. V was pared by 5 bases and J by 8 bases, with 13 bases between. The CDR3 DNA reads as TGTGCCAGCAGTGCACGGTTATTGGAGCCCCAGCATTTT. This translates into CASSARLLEPQHF.

The gene calls are TRBV27 and TRBJ2-2; D might be TRBD2 (6 bases). Germline lookup yields CDR1 MNHEY and CDR2 SMNVEV (reference sequence). V was pared by 2 bases and J by 0 bases, with 7 bases between. This CDR3 is built from 15 residues. CDR3 in DNA: TGTGCCAGCAGTTTAGTAGCGGCGAACACCGGGGAGCTGTTTTTT. It specifies CASSLVAANTGELFF.

The CDR3 loop reads CASSLVSDNSPLHF. CDR3 nucleotide sequence: TGTGCCAGCAGCTTAGTGTCAGATAATTCACCCCTCCACTTT. The chain combines TRBV7-9 with TRBJ1-6; D ambiguous. The V end lost 1 base, the J end lost 5 bases, and 6 bases lay between the germline ends. Germline assignment: CDR1 SEHNR and CDR2 FQNEAQ (reference sequence). The CDR3 extends over 14 amino acids.

The chain joins TRBV24-1 to TRBJ2-7; D is uncertain. Germline CDR1 is KGHDR and CDR2 is SFDVKD. Trimming stripped 0 bases from V and 3 bases from J, with 17 bases between. The CDR3 covers 17 residues. CDR3 sequence: CATSDLGPGPVNYEQYF. The CDR3 DNA sequence: TGTGCCACCAGTGATTTGGGGCCGGGTCCTGTCAACTACGAGCAGTACTTC.

V gene TRBV15 combines with J gene TRBJ2-6; D possibly corresponds to TRBD2 (7 bases). V was cut by 0 bases and J by 0 bases, with 12 bases left in between. CDR1 and CDR2 from the germline V gene are LNHNV and YYDKDF (reference sequence). The CDR3 contains 18 residues. DNA for the CDR3: TGTGCCACCAGCAGAGACGGGGGGCCAAGCTCTGGGGCCAACGTCCTGACTTTC. It specifies CATSRDGGPSSGANVLTF. The whole variable domain, remainder taken from reference TRBV15 and TRBJ2-6, is DAMVIQNPRYQVTQFGKPVTLSCSQTLNHNVMYWYQQKSSQAPKLLFHYYDKDFNNEADTPDNFQSRRPNTSFCFLDIRSPGLGDTAMYLCATSRDGGPSSGANVLTFGAGSRLTVL.

V is TRBV2 and J is TRBJ1-5; possibly TRBD1 for D (5 bases). The CDR3 consists of 15 residues. CDR1 is SNHLY and CDR2 is FYNNEI in the germline V gene. Trimming removed 8 bases from V and 0 bases from J, with 14 bases in between. In DNA, the CDR3 is TGTGCCAGCCACGGGGGGTATCTTAGCAATCAGCCCCAGCATTTT. Its translation is CASHGGYLSNQPQHF.

This clone turned up a few times. The genes are TRBV2 and TRBJ1-2; 7 bases fit TRBD1. V lost 3 bases to trimming and J lost 6 bases; unmatched junction nucleotides: 7. The CDR3 loop spans 14 amino acids. Germline loops: CDR1 SNHLY, CDR2 FYNNEI. The CDR3 DNA is TGTGCCAGCAGTGAGGGGAACAGGGGTCATGGCTACACCTTC. It specifies CASSEGNRGHGYTF. Drawing the rest from reference TRBV2 and TRBJ1-2, the complete variable domain is EPEVTQTPSHQVTQMGQEVILRCVPISNHLYFYWYRQILGQKVEFLVSFYNNEISEKSEIFDDQFSVERPDGSNFTLKIRSTKLEDSAMYFCASSEGNRGHGYTFGSGTRLTVV.

The rearrangement links TRBV12-5 to TRBJ1-6; D unclear. There are 14 residues in the CDR3. V was cut by 6 bases and J by 3 bases, with 9 bases left in between. Germline CDR1 LGHNT, CDR2 FRNRAP. The CDR3 bases are TGTGCTAGTGGATCGTCTAACTATAATTCACCCCTCCACTTT. As protein: CASGSSNYNSPLHF.

There are a few counts of this clone. CDR3 coding DNA: TGCGCCAGCAGCTTGGGGCCGACAGGGCGTCCTAATGAGCAGTTCTTC. Protein: CASSLGPTGRPNEQFF. V gene TRBV5-1 combines with J gene TRBJ2-1; the match to TRBD1 covers 7 bases. This CDR3 spans 16 amino acids. Germline values: CDR1 SGHRS, CDR2 YFSETQ. Losses at the gene ends were 0 bases for V and 7 bases for J; bases not matched to a gene: 10.

This chain links TRBV2 with TRBJ1-4; D possibly corresponds to TRBD1 (5 bases). The length of the CDR3 is 11 residues. V was pared by 5 bases and J by 15 bases, with 13 bases between. Germline loops: CDR1 SNHLY, CDR2 FYNNEI. The CDR3 reads CASSTGVQVFF. DNA for the CDR3: TGTGCCAGCAGTACGGGGGTCCAAGTGTTTTTT.

The rearrangement links TRBV9 to TRBJ2-7; TRBD1 aligns across 12 bases. The junction had 6 bases not matched to a gene; V was cut back by 0 bases and J by 5 bases. The CDR3 spans 16 residues. Per the germline V gene, CDR1 is SGDLS and CDR2 is YYNGEE. The CDR3 DNA reads TGTGCCAGCAGCGTAGGCCCGGGACAGGGGGCCCACGAGCAGTACTTC. It codes for CASSVGPGQGAHEQYF.

This rearrangement joins TRBV4-2 to TRBJ1-2; 10 nucleotides agree with TRBD1. Germline V CDR1 and CDR2: LGHNA, YNFKEQ. Trimming took 7 bases from V and 3 from J; bases not matched to a gene: 8. This CDR3 spans 15 amino acids. CDR3: CASTPGQGIDYGYTF. In DNA, the CDR3 is TGTGCCAGCACCCCGGGACAGGGGATAGACTATGGCTACACCTTC.

V is TRBV11-2 and J is TRBJ2-5; TRBD2 matches 9 bases. The CDR3 extends over 15 amino acids. V was pared by 1 base and J by 7 bases, with 7 bases of the junction left unmatched. The V gene's germline CDR1 is SGHAT and CDR2 FQNNGV. CDR3 sequence: CASSLGVQAGGTQYF. The CDR3 nucleotides read TGTGCCAGCAGCTTAGGGGTTCAAGCGGGGGGGACCCAGTACTTC.

This chain connects TRBV7-2 to TRBJ1-1; D not resolved. Germline values: CDR1 SGHTA, CDR2 FQGNSA. Between the trimmed V and J ends, which lost 5 bases and 0 bases, there was a span of 7 bases. This CDR3 has 13 residues. The CDR3 spells CASSLEMNTEAFF. The CDR3 coding sequence is TGTGCCAGCAGCCTAGAGATGAACACTGAAGCTTTCTTT.

The J gene is TRBJ2-2, the V gene TRBV9; 8 bases agree with TRBD2. CDR3 length: 14 amino acids. After removal of 4 bases from V and 4 bases from J, the junction contained 3 bases not matched to a gene. Germline CDR1 SGDLS, CDR2 YYNGEE. CDR3 residues: CASSRLASTGELFF. CDR3 nucleotide sequence: TGTGCCAGCAGCCGACTAGCGTCCACCGGGGAGCTGTTTTTT.

This chain joins TRBV2 and TRBJ1-5; TRBD1 aligns across 8 bases. Germline V gene data show CDR1 as SNHLY and CDR2 as FYNNEI. This CDR3 is built from 15 residues. Trimming at V came to 4 bases and at J to 5 bases, leaving 7 bases not matched to a gene. The chain's CDR3 is CASSAEDRADQPQHF. The CDR3 DNA reads TGTGCCAGCAGTGCGGAGGACAGGGCTGATCAGCCCCAGCATTTT.

The chain links TRBV25-1 to TRBJ2-3, with D tentatively TRBD1 (5 bases). The CDR3 extends over 16 amino acids. Looked up from germline, CDR1 is MGHDK and CDR2 is SYGVNS. V was shortened by 6 bases and J by 0 bases, with 16 bases between the two germline ends. Written as DNA, the CDR3 is TGTGCCAGCAGGGGGTGGACACCACTTAGCACAGATACGCAGTATTTT. Translating gives CASRGWTPLSTDTQYF. Drawing the rest from reference TRBV25-1 and TRBJ2-3, the complete variable domain is EADIYQTPRYLVIGTGKKITLECSQTMGHDKMYWYQQDPGMELHLIHYSYGVNSTEKGDLSSESTVSRIRTEHFPLTLESARPSHTSQYLCASRGWTPLSTDTQYFGPGTRLTVL.

The chain has TRBV9 and TRBJ1-4; 9 bases agree with TRBD1. Per the germline V gene, CDR1 is SGDLS and CDR2 is YYNGEE. V shed 4 bases and J 6 bases; nucleotides not matched to a gene: 7. This CDR3 is 15 amino acids long. The CDR3 bases are TGTGCCAGCAGCAGCCGGACAGGGGTTTATGAAAAACTGTTTTTT. Amino acids: CASSSRTGVYEKLFF.